This T cell receptor beta chain was recovered during a study of type 1 regulatory T cells. The CDR3 is made up of 16 amino acids. Germline-derived CDR1 and CDR2 are MNHNS and SASEGT. Unmatched junction bases numbered 9, after V lost 6 bases and J lost 2 bases. TCRdb recomputed calls from the reads with MiXCR, one row per CDR3 protein. The sample lists thousands of distinct CDR3 sequences, approximately 30% occurring once. In this sample, this clonotype is medium-sized. What it binds is not known. The sequencing sample was made of cultured T cells, either the whole culture or a sorted T cell fraction (not recorded which). The subset: Tr1-enriched cell product generated in vitro against host alloantigens. The genes are TRBV6-1 and TRBJ2-1, with 8 nucleotides matching TRBD2. The sequence came from a human donor in good health. CDR3 sequence reads: CASRFRREVTYNEQFF. Written as DNA, the CDR3 is TGTGCCAGCAGGTTTCGGCGGGAGGTAACCTACAATGAGCAGTTCTTC.